The TCR beta chain described here comes from a study of cytotoxic CD8 clonotypes in ibrutinib-treated CLL. Study as a whole: Enrolment comprised 10 to 11 relapsed/refractory and more than 14 treatment-naive patients; under 18 were IGHV unmutated. Study conclusions and caveats: Clonality correlated strongly with circulating CD8+ T cells and exceeded age-matched healthy donors at baseline.

Genomic DNA for TCR beta libraries, around 2 micrograms, came from cryopreserved PBMCs. A remark on this clone: Its antigen is unknown.

Sequencing used immunoSEQ multiplex PCR; TCRdb keeps in-frame clones, though not all of them. There are about 50,000 clones in the sample; roughly 53% occur only once, and 32% lies in the top ten. Germline CDR1 and CDR2: SGHAT and FQNNGV. The CDR3 runs 13 residues. Trimming removed 2 bases at V and 8 bases at J, with 10 bases between. J is TRBJ2-4 and V is TRBV11-2, with D hard to call. The sequence was collected from a human donor with chronic lymphocytic leukemia. The sample here was PBMCs, taken after 12 months of ibrutinib treatment. The DNA of the CDR3 is TGTGCCAGCAGCTTATTACAGTGGGACATTCAGTACTTC. Translating gives CASSLLQWDIQYF.